These 30 T cell receptor beta chains came from one sample sequenced in a study of blood T cell repertoires in COVID-19. Sequencing was performed with immunoSEQ multiplex PCR; in TCRdb, only in-frame clones are kept and a portion is missing. The sample has some 160,000 clones; about four fifths are singletons. The sequenced sample consisted of peripheral blood. All receptors derive from a woman at least 80 years old with acute or convalescent COVID-19.

The rearrangement uses TRBV7-2 and TRBJ1-4; D is possibly TRBD1 (5 bases). This CDR3 is 14 amino acids long. The V and J ends lost 3 bases and 8 bases respectively, with 13 bases between them. CDR1 is SGHTA, CDR2 FQGNSA, per germline. The DNA for the CDR3 is TGTGCCAGCAGCTTGGGGGGGGTCGGGGAAAAACTGTTTTTT. Amino acid sequence: CASSLGGVGEKLFF.

The V and J genes are TRBV4-3 and TRBJ2-1; 11 bases agree with TRBD2. The CDR3 spans 16 residues. With 4 bases clipped from V and 7 bases from J, the junction kept 9 bases outside the gene matches. Germline lookup yields CDR1 LGHNA and CDR2 YSLEER. The CDR3 region has the DNA TGCGCCAGCAGCCGAATAACTAGCGGGAGTCTTAATGAGCAGTTCTTC. It specifies CASSRITSGSLNEQFF.

The chain carries TRBV2 and TRBJ1-5; no firm D call. CDR3 size: 16 residues. The germline CDR1 and CDR2 sequences are SNHLY and FYNNEI. Trimming took off 0 bases at V and 10 bases at J, with 19 bases between the two ends. The CDR3 DNA sequence: TGTGCCAGCAGTGAAGCGTTCGGCGGGCCCTTAGGACCCCAGCATTTT. Translating it yields CASSEAFGGPLGPQHF.

This chain uses TRBV3-1 (or the pseudogene TRBV3-2) with TRBJ2-2; D unresolved. Germline CDR1 reads LGHDT; CDR2 reads YNNKEL (reference sequence). CDR3 length: 12 residues. Trimming shortened V by 4 bases and J by 7 bases, and 7 bases separated the two germline ends. CDR3 region: CASSRRSGELFF. CDR3 DNA: TGTGCCAGCAGCCGGAGAAGCGGGGAGCTGTTTTTT.

The rearrangement links TRBV27 to TRBJ2-3; D remains ambiguous. The length of the CDR3 is 15 residues. CDR1 and CDR2 from the germline V gene are MNHEY and SMNVEV (reference sequence). Between the trimmed V and J ends, which lost 2 bases and 2 bases, there was a span of 11 bases. The DNA of the CDR3 is TGTGCCAGCAGTTTAATACCGTCTATCACAGATACGCAGTATTTT. This gives the protein CASSLIPSITDTQYF.

The chain joins TRBV29-1 to TRBJ2-7; 7 bases fit TRBD2. Germline V gene sequence: CDR1 SQVTM, CDR2 ANQGSEA. V was clipped by 6 bases and J by 5 bases; unmatched bases: 4. The CDR3 totals 11 residues. In DNA form, the CDR3 reads TGCAGCGTAACTAGCGCTAACGAGCAGTACTTC. Translating it yields CSVTSANEQYF.

V usage is TRBV6-5 and J usage is TRBJ2-2; D call uncertain. The V gene's germline CDR1 is MNHEY and CDR2 SVGAGI. Trimming took off 6 bases at V and 7 bases at J, with 18 bases between the two ends. The CDR3 has 15 residues. The chain's CDR3 is CASRVVVNSVGELFF. CDR3 in DNA: TGTGCCAGCAGGGTAGTGGTGAATAGTGTCGGGGAGCTGTTTTTT.

Details on this clone: Distinct nucleotide sequences in the sample also encode this CDR3. This chain links TRBV6-5 with TRBJ1-3; tentatively, D is TRBD1 (5 bases). This CDR3 spans 15 amino acids. V shed 2 bases and J shed 0 bases, with 8 bases lying between them. Germline V lookup: CDR1 MNHEY, CDR2 SVGAGI. DNA of the CDR3: TGTGCCAGCAGTTACCTCGACAGCTCTGGAAACACCATATATTTT. It translates to CASSYLDSSGNTIYF.

The chain links TRBV7-9 to TRBJ1-4; a weak D match, TRBD1 (5 bases). The CDR3 runs to 14 residues. V gave up 5 bases and J gave up 1 base, with 8 bases separating them. Germline CDR1 SEHNR, CDR2 FQNEAQ (reference sequence). CDR3 sequence reads: CASSQGGTNEKLFF. The CDR3 DNA reads TGTGCCAGCAGCCAGGGTGGAACTAATGAAAAACTGTTTTTT.

The chain recombines TRBV5-5 with TRBJ2-6; D uncertain. The CDR3 extends over 16 amino acids. Trimming removed 0 bases at V and 1 base at J, with 8 bases between. Germline values: CDR1 SGHKS, CDR2 YYEKEE (reference sequence). CDR3 bases: TGTGCCAGCAGCTTGGACTCGGAGTCTGGGGCCAACGTCCTGACTTTC. This translates into CASSLDSESGANVLTF. Combining the CDR3 with reference TRBV5-5 and TRBJ2-6 gives the whole variable domain DAGVTQSPTHLIKTRGQQVTLRCSPISGHKSVSWYQQVLGQGPQFIFQYYEKEERGRGNFPDRFSARQFPNYSSELNVNALLLGDSALYLCASSLDSESGANVLTFGAGSRLTVL.

V usage is TRBV10-3 and J usage is TRBJ2-1; 9 nucleotides line up with TRBD2. Germline V CDR1 and CDR2: ENHRY, SYGVKD. Germline trimming cut 0 bases from V and 0 bases from J; bases unmatched to any gene: 0. The CDR3 is 16 amino acids. CDR3 sequence (DNA): TGTGCCATCAGTGAGTCAGCGGGGGGCTCCTACAATGAGCAGTTCTTC. The encoded protein is CAISESAGGSYNEQFF.

The gene calls are TRBV21-1 and TRBJ1-5; the D call TRBD1 from the table was never checked on the DNA. TRBV21-1 represents a pseudogene. The CDR3 is 17 residues long. This CDR3 reads CASSNRQGAWGNQPQHF. CDR3 sequence (DNA): TGTGCCAGCAGCAACCGACAGGGGGCTTGGGGCAATCAGCCCCAGCATTTT.

The chain combines TRBV6-6 with TRBJ2-3; 14 nucleotides agree with TRBD2. Germline V gene lookup returns CDR1 MNHNY and CDR2 SVGAGI (reference sequence). This CDR3 is built from 21 residues. V lost 5 bases, J lost 5 bases, and 21 bases stayed unmatched. In DNA, the CDR3 is TGTGCCAGCAGTCTCCCTTTGCGGGGACTAGCGGGAGAAGCTCGGAAAGATACGCAGTATTTT. Its translation: CASSLPLRGLAGEARKDTQYF.

This chain links TRBV7-2 with TRBJ1-3; possibly TRBD1 for D (6 bases). This CDR3 spans 15 amino acids. With 3 bases removed from V and 10 bases from J, the gap between germline ends came to 19 bases. Germline lookup yields CDR1 SGHTA and CDR2 FQGNSA. The CDR3: CASSFSDSQSGTIYF. The CDR3 DNA follows: TGTGCCAGCAGCTTTTCGGACAGTCAATCGGGTACCATATATTTT.

The rearrangement joins TRBV9 to TRBJ2-7, with D unclear. Trimming cost V 4 bases and J 0 bases, with 14 bases left between them. This CDR3 region has 15 residues. In germline, CDR1 is SGDLS, CDR2 YYNGEE. The CDR3, as DNA: TGTGCCAGCAGCCCCCGCGCGGTCACCTCCTACGAGCAGTACTTC. It codes for CASSPRAVTSYEQYF. Combining the CDR3 with reference TRBV9 and TRBJ2-7 gives the whole variable domain DSGVTQTPKHLITATGQRVTLRCSPRSGDLSVYWYQQSLDQGLQFLIQYYNGEERAKGNILERFSAQQFPDLHSELNLSSLELGDSALYFCASSPRAVTSYEQYFGPGTRLTVT.

The rearrangement links TRBV30 to TRBJ1-3; 8 positions agree with TRBD1. The CDR3 covers 15 residues. Losses at the gene ends were 1 base for V and 8 bases for J; bases not matched to a gene: 10. Germline values: CDR1 GTSNPN, CDR2 SVGIG (reference sequence). In nucleotides, the CDR3 is TGTGCCTGGAGTGGGCCCCGACAGGGGTTTTACACCATATATTTT. Its translation: CAWSGPRQGFYTIYF.

The V call is TRBV11-2, the J call TRBJ1-1; a weak D match, TRBD1 (5 bases). Trimming shortened V by 1 base and J by 6 bases, and 12 bases separated the two germline ends. The CDR3 is made up of 14 amino acids. Germline-derived CDR1 and CDR2 are SGHAT and FQNNGV. The CDR3 DNA sequence: TGTGCCAGCAGCTTAGTGGGGGGATTGGCTGAAGCTTTCTTT. Amino acids: CASSLVGGLAEAFF.

The V gene is TRBV28, the J gene TRBJ2-4, with 7 bases lining up with TRBD1. Trimming took 5 bases from V and 5 from J; bases not matched to a gene: 9. Germline V CDR1 and CDR2: MDHEN, SYDVKM. CDR3 length: 15 residues. The CDR3 here is CASSKGGLDQNIQYF. The CDR3 coding sequence is TGTGCCAGCAGTAAAGGGGGCCTTGACCAAAACATTCAGTACTTC.

The CDR3 DNA follows: TGTGCCAGCAGCTTCTTCGGACACTCGAACACTGAAGCTTTCTTT. Translation: CASSFFGHSNTEAFF. V and J are TRBV7-9 and TRBJ1-1, with D possibly TRBD1 on 5 matching bases. Trimming shortened V by 3 bases and J by 1 base, and 12 bases separated the two germline ends. The CDR3 length is 15 residues. CDR1 SEHNR and CDR2 FQNEAQ come from the germline V gene (reference sequence).

This clone was observed a few times. V is TRBV18 and J is TRBJ1-2; 7 nucleotides line up with TRBD1. Germline loops: CDR1 KGHSH, CDR2 LQKENI. The CDR3 runs to 13 residues. V trimming: 8 bases; J trimming: 2 bases; junction bases outside the gene matches: 5. CDR3 DNA sequence: TGTGCCAGCAGAGGGACAGAAAACTATGGCTACACCTTC. It yields the protein CASRGTENYGYTF.

With respect to this clone: Other DNA sequences within the sample encode an identical CDR3. The V and J genes are TRBV12-3 or TRBV12-4 and TRBJ2-1; the match to TRBD2 covers 9 bases. The CDR3 spans 13 residues. Germline trimming cut 6 bases from V and 3 bases from J; bases unmatched to any gene: 0. The CDR3 protein is CASRTSGYNEQFF. In nucleotides, the CDR3 is TGTGCCAGCAGGACTAGCGGCTACAATGAGCAGTTCTTC.

This rearrangement joins TRBV19 to TRBJ1-1; no clear D gene. The V end was cut by 5 bases, the J end by 1 base, with 11 bases between. This CDR3 has 14 residues. CDR1 is LNHDA and CDR2 is SQIVND in the germline V gene (reference sequence). CDR3 region: CASSPSPGNTEAFF. The CDR3, as DNA: TGTGCCAGTAGTCCCTCCCCAGGGAACACTGAAGCTTTCTTT.

The chain links TRBV19 to TRBJ2-7; maybe TRBD2 (5 bases). Germline V gene data show CDR1 as LNHDA and CDR2 as SQIVND (reference sequence). V lost 3 bases and J 4 bases, leaving 13 bases between the germline ends. The CDR3 runs to 14 residues. The CDR3 coding sequence is TGTGCCAGTAGTATGACCCTTGAGGGTTACGAGCAGTACTTC. It codes for CASSMTLEGYEQYF.

V gene TRBV5-5 combines with J gene TRBJ1-2; 8 bases align to TRBD1. The germline V gene has CDR1 SGHKS and CDR2 YYEKEE (reference sequence). The ends lost 2 bases at V and 1 base at J; junction bases unmatched: 7. CDR3 size: 16 residues. The CDR3 reads CASSFGTGGGNYGYTF. CDR3 DNA sequence: TGTGCCAGCAGCTTCGGGACAGGAGGGGGTAACTATGGCTACACCTTC.

The CDR3 is CASSEMGAGEQFF. The CDR3, as DNA: TGTGCCAGCAGTGAAATGGGGGCCGGTGAGCAGTTCTTC. The V and J genes are TRBV6-1 and TRBJ2-1; D possibly corresponds to TRBD1 (6 bases). Germline CDR1 reads MNHNS; CDR2 reads SASEGT. The V end was cut by 2 bases, the J end by 9 bases, with 11 bases between. CDR3 length equals 13 residues.

V gene TRBV19 combines with J gene TRBJ1-5; maybe TRBD1 (6 bases). V was trimmed by 4 bases and J by 6 bases, leaving 16 bases between them. This CDR3 contains 15 residues. In germline, CDR1 is LNHDA, CDR2 SQIVND (reference sequence). The CDR3, as DNA: TGTGCCAGTAGTACCGGACAGAGTGGCGGTCAGCCCCAGCATTTT. Residues: CASSTGQSGGQPQHF.

This clone was observed a handful of times. The chain employs TRBV7-2 and TRBJ2-4, with 12 bases identical to TRBD1. V was clipped by 0 bases and J by 0 bases; unmatched bases: 6. Germline V CDR1 and CDR2: SGHTA, FQGNSA. The CDR3 spans 19 residues. CDR3 residues: CASSLAGTGGAQAKNIQYF. DNA of the CDR3: TGTGCCAGCAGCTTAGCGGGGACAGGGGGCGCACAAGCCAAAAACATTCAGTACTTC.

This clone came up once. The chain uses TRBV6-5 and TRBJ2-7; the match to TRBD1 covers 9 bases. The CDR3 is 14 amino acids. The trim removed 6 bases at V and 1 base at J, leaving 4 bases unmatched. CDR1 and CDR2 (germline): MNHEY, SVGAGI. The CDR3 DNA reads TGTGCCAGCAGAACGACAGGGGGGTCCTACGAGCAGTACTTC. Its translation is CASRTTGGSYEQYF.

The chain couples TRBV9 to TRBJ2-5, with 8 bases that match TRBD2. The CDR3 spans 15 residues. Germline V CDR1 and CDR2: SGDLS, YYNGEE. The junction had 9 bases not matched to a gene; V was cut back by 4 bases and J by 4 bases. The DNA of the CDR3 is TGTGCCAGCAGCAAAGGCGGGGGGCGGGTAGAGACCCAGTACTTC. This sequence encodes CASSKGGGRVETQYF.

Many counts were recorded for this clone. The rearrangement links TRBV6-5 to TRBJ2-1; 9 bases line up with TRBD1. The CDR3 covers 14 residues. V was clipped by 7 bases and J by 6 bases; unmatched bases: 7. Per germline, CDR1 MNHEY and CDR2 SVGAGI. CDR3 nucleotide sequence: TGTGCCAGCACGCGGGACAGGGTTGGCAATGAGCAGTTCTTC. Protein product: CASTRDRVGNEQFF.